Presented here are 23 T cell receptor beta chains from one specimen sequenced in a study of blood T cell repertoires in COVID-19. TCRdb's copy holds only in-frame clones and misses some; the assay was immunoSEQ multiplex PCR. The sample holds about 250,000 clones; approximately 88% are singletons and the top ten take roughly 6%. The sequencing sample was made of peripheral blood. These receptors were taken from a woman aged 25 to 39 with COVID-19, enrolled during active disease.

The chain carries TRBV11-2 and TRBJ2-5; 13 positions agree with TRBD2. Germline V gene lookup returns CDR1 SGHAT and CDR2 FQNNGV. V lost 4 bases, J lost 0 bases, and 2 bases stayed unmatched. The CDR3 consists of 16 residues. CDR3: CASSSGLAGDQETQYF. CDR3 sequence (DNA): TGTGCCAGCAGCTCCGGACTAGCGGGGGACCAAGAGACCCAGTACTTC.

This chain uses TRBV19 with TRBJ1-2, with 7 positions matching TRBD1. Germline V gene lookup returns CDR1 LNHDA and CDR2 SQIVND (reference sequence). The junction had 7 bases not matched to a gene; V was cut back by 6 bases and J by 0 bases. The CDR3 length is 15 residues. The CDR3: CASRVGTATNYGYTF. The CDR3, as DNA: TGTGCCAGTAGAGTTGGGACAGCTACTAACTATGGCTACACCTTC.

The rearrangement links TRBV3-1 (or the pseudogene TRBV3-2) to TRBJ2-1; 13 nucleotides match TRBD2. Germline values: CDR1 LGHDT, CDR2 YNNKEL (reference sequence). With V trimmed by 0 bases and J by 4 bases, 3 bases remained unmatched. This CDR3 region has 17 residues. The CDR3 coding sequence is TGTGCCAGCAGCCAAGATGGACTAGCGGGGGAGTACAATGAGCAGTTCTTC. This codes for CASSQDGLAGEYNEQFF.

V gene TRBV13 combines with J gene TRBJ1-6; tentatively, D is TRBD1 (5 bases). Germline V gives CDR1 PRHDT, CDR2 FYEKMQ (reference sequence). The CDR3 sequence is 15 residues long. Trimming shortened V by 1 base and J by 4 bases, and 8 bases separated the two germline ends. DNA for the CDR3: TGTGCCAGCAGCTTAGAGGCAGGGTATAATTCACCCCTCCACTTT. Its translation: CASSLEAGYNSPLHF. Combining the CDR3 with reference TRBV13 and TRBJ1-6 gives the whole variable domain AAGVIQSPRHLIKEKRETATLKCYPIPRHDTVYWYQQGPGQDPQFLISFYEKMQSDKGSIPDRFSAQQFSDYHSELNMSSLELGDSALYFCASSLEAGYNSPLHFGNGTRLTVT.

J is TRBJ1-5 and V is TRBV27, with D perhaps TRBD1 (6 bases). The CDR3 sequence is 15 residues long. CDR1 is MNHEY and CDR2 is SMNVEV in the germline V gene (reference sequence). V dropped 1 base and J dropped 5 bases, with 12 bases sitting between them. In nucleotides, the CDR3 is TGTGCCAGCAGTTTATGGGGGACAAGCGATCAGCCCCAGCATTTT. Translated, it gives CASSLWGTSDQPQHF.

A remark on this clone: Other DNA sequences in the same sample also yield this CDR3. The gene calls are TRBV7-9 and TRBJ1-2; D may be TRBD1 (5 bases). This CDR3 contains 13 residues. Germline CDR1 reads SEHNR; CDR2 reads FQNEAQ (reference sequence). Trimming left V 1 base short and J 3 bases short, with 6 bases between. The DNA of the CDR3 is TGTGCCAGCAGCTTAGGGGGGGACTATGGCTACACCTTC. Translating it yields CASSLGGDYGYTF.

V and J are TRBV5-6 and TRBJ2-5, with 8 nucleotides matching TRBD2. V shed 4 bases and J 4 bases; nucleotides not matched to a gene: 18. In germline, CDR1 is SGHDT, CDR2 YYEEEE. CDR3 length: 18 residues. This chain's CDR3 is CASSLGGSGGLKRETQYF. The CDR3 DNA follows: TGTGCCAGCAGCCTAGGAGGGAGCGGGGGCCTTAAGAGAGAGACCCAGTACTTC.

The chain has TRBV29-1 and TRBJ2-1; TRBD2 aligns across 10 bases. The CDR3 has 15 amino acids. The germline V gene encodes CDR1 SQVTM and CDR2 ANQGSEA. Germline trimming cut 2 bases from V and 0 bases from J; bases unmatched to any gene: 1. CDR3 loop: CSVELAGGSYNEQFF. CDR3 bases: TGCAGCGTTGAATTAGCGGGGGGCTCCTACAATGAGCAGTTCTTC.

This chain links TRBV9 with TRBJ1-1; 8 bases align to TRBD1. This CDR3 has 13 residues. The germline V gene has CDR1 SGDLS and CDR2 YYNGEE. V gave up 3 bases and J gave up 6 bases; unmatched junction bases: 4. CDR3 coding DNA: TGTGCCAGCAGCGCATCACAGGGGGCTGAAGCTTTCTTT. Its translation is CASSASQGAEAFF.

The chain couples TRBV28 to TRBJ2-1, with 8 bases that match TRBD1. V gave up 4 bases and J gave up 10 bases; unmatched junction bases: 12. Germline V CDR1 and CDR2: MDHEN, SYDVKM. This CDR3 is 15 amino acids long. CDR3 bases: TGTGCCAGCAGTTACGACAGGGGCCCTCTCTCCGAGCAGTTCTTC. Translation gives CASSYDRGPLSEQFF.

This clone was detected once. The chain uses TRBV28 and TRBJ1-5; no reliable D call. V lost 1 base to trimming and J lost 0 bases, with 4 bases between them. CDR3 size: 14 residues. From germline, CDR1 is MDHEN and CDR2 SYDVKM. The CDR3 region has the DNA TGTGCCAGCAGTTTATTCGGTAGCAATCAGCCCCAGCATTTT. Protein: CASSLFGSNQPQHF. The whole variable domain, remainder taken from reference TRBV28 and TRBJ1-5, is DVKVTQSSRYLVKRTGEKVFLECVQDMDHENMFWYRQDPGLGLRLIYFSYDVKMKEKGDIPEGYSVSREKKERFSLILESASTNQTSMYLCASSLFGSNQPQHFGDGTRLSIL.

The chain combines TRBV21-1 with TRBJ1-1; the DNA was not used to check the table's D call, TRBD1. TRBV21-1 is an annotated pseudogene. The CDR3 is made up of 14 amino acids. CDR3 protein: CASSPQRGWVEAFF. In DNA, the CDR3 is TGTGCCAGCAGCCCCCAGAGGGGGTGGGTTGAAGCTTTCTTT.

The V gene is TRBV6-2 or TRBV6-3, the J gene TRBJ1-1; TRBD1 matches at 7 bases. Germline V gene sequence: CDR1 MNHEY, CDR2 SVGEGT. The CDR3 has 18 residues. The V and J ends lost 6 bases and 0 bases, in that order; junction bases with no gene match: 16. The CDR3 region is CASSLRPLDRAVNTEAFF. CDR3 sequence (DNA): TGTGCCAGCAGCCTCCGCCCTTTAGACAGGGCAGTGAACACTGAAGCTTTCTTT.

V usage is TRBV14 and J usage is TRBJ1-2; 10 bases line up with TRBD1. V lost 3 bases, J lost 5 bases, and 9 bases stayed unmatched. Germline loops: CDR1 SGHDN, CDR2 FVKESK. The CDR3 contains 16 residues. CDR3 protein: CASSHSPGQGGYGYTF. CDR3 nucleotide sequence: TGTGCCAGCAGCCATTCACCCGGACAGGGGGGATATGGCTACACCTTC. The full variable domain, in which reference TRBV14 and TRBJ1-2 provide the parts outside the CDR3, is EAGVTQFPSHSVIEKGQTVTLRCDPISGHDNLYWYRRVMGKEIKFLLHFVKESKQDESGMPNNRFLAERTGGTYSTLKVQPAELEDSGVYFCASSHSPGQGGYGYTFGSGTRLTVV.

The chain is built from TRBV2 and TRBJ2-2; D unclear. The germline CDR1 and CDR2 sequences are SNHLY and FYNNEI. Trimming stripped 1 base from V and 9 bases from J, with 6 bases between. This CDR3 comprises 12 residues. The CDR3: CASSEGPRELFF. In DNA form, the CDR3 reads TGTGCCAGCAGTGAAGGGCCCCGGGAGCTGTTTTTT.

J is TRBJ2-5 and V is TRBV28; D is undetermined. Trimming removed 3 bases at V and 4 bases at J, with 12 bases between. The CDR3 loop spans 14 amino acids. Germline values: CDR1 MDHEN, CDR2 SYDVKM. In DNA, the CDR3 is TGTGCCAGCAGTTTGGTAGAATCCCCAGAGACCCAGTACTTC. Protein sequence: CASSLVESPETQYF.

This chain uses TRBV14 with TRBJ2-7; TRBD2 aligns across 12 bases. J gave up 3 bases and V 4 bases, and 19 bases lay outside the gene matches. The CDR3 covers 20 residues. Per germline, CDR1 SGHDN and CDR2 FVKESK. The CDR3 nucleotides are TGTGCCAGCAGCCCATCTCCCTGGCTAGCGGGAGGGATTATACACTACGAGCAGTACGTC. Its protein product is CASSPSPWLAGGIIHYEQYV.

The chain uses TRBV5-1 and TRBJ1-6; the D gene is possibly TRBD1 (5 bases). Germline values: CDR1 SGHRS, CDR2 YFSETQ. The CDR3 runs 15 residues. Trimming left V 5 bases short and J 3 bases short, with 12 bases between. CDR3 coding DNA: TGCGCCAGCAGGAGTCAGGGCGTCTATAATTCACCCCTCCACTTT. Translating gives CASRSQGVYNSPLHF.

This sequence joins TRBV12-3 or TRBV12-4 and TRBJ2-1; D remains ambiguous. V gave up 2 bases and J gave up 9 bases, with 5 bases separating them. This CDR3 region has 11 residues. The chain's CDR3 is CASSLTSEQFF. The CDR3 DNA follows: TGTGCCAGCAGTTTAACGAGTGAGCAGTTCTTC.

This clone was observed once. This chain connects TRBV28 to TRBJ2-7, with 8 bases fitting TRBD1. The CDR3 covers 16 residues. The V and J ends lost 0 bases and 0 bases, in that order; junction bases with no gene match: 4. Germline CDR1 MDHEN, CDR2 SYDVKM. In DNA, the CDR3 is TGTGCCAGCAGTTTATGCCGGACAGGGAGCTCCTACGAGCAGTACGTC. Its protein is CASSLCRTGSSYEQYV.

The V gene is TRBV5-6, the J gene TRBJ1-2; 10 bases fit TRBD1. The CDR3 contains 14 residues. With 4 bases clipped from V and 8 bases from J, the junction kept 8 bases outside the gene matches. The germline gives CDR1 SGHDT, CDR2 YYEEEE. In nucleotides, the CDR3 is TGTGCCAGCAGCCTACGACAGGGGGCAAGCGGCTACACCTTC. Amino acid sequence: CASSLRQGASGYTF.

The chain couples TRBV7-9 to TRBJ2-2; 7 nucleotides match TRBD2. With V trimmed by 5 bases and J by 6 bases, 12 bases remained unmatched. Germline-derived CDR1 and CDR2 are SEHNR and FQNEAQ (reference sequence). The CDR3 is 16 residues long. CDR3 amino acids: CASSQPTSPSSGELFF. CDR3 DNA sequence: TGTGCCAGCAGCCAGCCGACTAGCCCCAGTTCCGGGGAGCTGTTTTTT.

This clone was observed once. DNA of the CDR3: TGTGCCAGCAGTCAAGAACAGGGGGCTAAGCAGTACGTC. Its translation is CASSQEQGAKQYV. J is TRBJ2-7 and V is TRBV6-2 or TRBV6-3, with TRBD1 matching 9 bases. The V and J ends lost 5 bases and 8 bases, in that order; junction bases with no gene match: 7. The CDR3 is 13 residues long. In germline, CDR1 is MNHEY, CDR2 SVGEGT.